Below are 24 T cell receptor beta chains sequenced from a single sample in a study of blood T cells in healthy people across ages. The second PCR ran about 6 to 12 cycles with a sample-barcoded 5' primer and J-beta primers. TCRdb re-analysed the 5' RACE reads in MiXCR, keeping a single row per CDR3 protein. The sample has 730,000 or so distinct CDR3 sequences, 40% to 45% seen once. Sequences were obtained from blood. These receptors all stem from an elderly man in good health.

Of note for this clonotype: The junction and the germline gene differ at one end; a read error may be behind it. The chain carries TRBV20-1 and TRBJ2-7, with a tentative D call TRBD2 (5 bases). CDR1 is DFQATT and CDR2 is SNEGSKA in the germline V gene (reference sequence). The CDR3 covers 11 residues. In DNA form, the CDR3 reads TGCGGTGCAATAGCGAGAGGCGAGCAGTACTTC. Translating it yields CGAIARGEQYF.

The sample holds a few counts of this clonotype. The J gene is TRBJ2-5, the V gene TRBV24-1; D gene unclear. Trimming pared 4 bases from V and 5 bases from J, leaving 19 bases between. The length of the CDR3 is 16 residues. From germline, CDR1 is KGHDR and CDR2 SFDVKD. In nucleotides, the CDR3 is TGTGCCACCAGTGACCGCAGTATGGACGGCAGGGAGACCCAGTACTTC. Translation: CATSDRSMDGRETQYF.

V gene TRBV20-1 combines with J gene TRBJ1-1, with TRBD1 as a possible D gene (5 bases). The V and J ends lost 3 bases and 7 bases respectively, with 24 bases between them. The CDR3 covers 16 residues. Germline V gives CDR1 DFQATT, CDR2 SNEGSKA (reference sequence). The CDR3 nucleotides are TGCAGTGCTAGTCAACAGGCTAATGGCTTAGGCCGTGAAGCTTTCTTT. Amino acids: CSASQQANGLGREAFF.

The chain is built from TRBV5-1 and TRBJ2-1; D call uncertain. The DNA end is more similar to TRBJ2-7, so the J call may be wrong. The CDR3 is made up of 16 amino acids. The germline CDR1 and CDR2 sequences are SGHRS and YFSETQ. The CDR3 DNA reads as TGCGCCAGCAGCTCAGATAATACACCCTCCTACAATGAGCAGTACTTC. This codes for CASSSDNTPSYNEQYF.

This chain links TRBV20-1 with TRBJ2-1; TRBD2 matches at 14 bases. Germline V lookup: CDR1 DFQATT, CDR2 SNEGSKA (reference sequence). Trimming cost V 0 bases and J 9 bases; bases outside gene matches: 7. CDR3 length: 16 residues. This CDR3 reads CSARDGGLAGESEQFF. The CDR3 bases are TGCAGTGCTAGAGATGGGGGACTAGCGGGAGAAAGTGAGCAGTTCTTC.

This chain uses TRBV6-1 with TRBJ2-1; 9 bases map to TRBD2. Germline CDR1 and CDR2: MNHNS and SASEGT. The CDR3 runs to 13 residues. V dropped 10 bases and J dropped 7; count of bases not matched to a gene: 8. This chain's CDR3 is CATLAGLGNEQFF. The CDR3, as DNA: TGTGCCACCCTAGCGGGGCTAGGGAATGAGCAGTTCTTC.

The chain carries TRBV29-1 and TRBJ2-1; 11 bases agree with TRBD1. The DNA matches TRBJ2-7 better at its end, which makes the J call doubtful. The CDR3 has 14 residues. CDR1 is SQVTM, CDR2 ANQGSEA, per germline. This CDR3 is CSVYGQGADNEQYF. The CDR3 DNA sequence: TGCAGCGTCTACGGACAGGGGGCTGACAATGAGCAGTACTTC.

The gene calls are TRBV20-1 and TRBJ1-1; D gene ambiguous. This CDR3 has 12 residues. V shed 6 bases and J shed 0 bases, with 8 bases lying between them. CDR1 DFQATT and CDR2 SNEGSKA come from the germline V gene (reference sequence). The CDR3 bases are TGCAGTGCCCCCCATATGAACACTGAAGCTTTCTTT. It specifies CSAPHMNTEAFF.

This clonotype appeared a few times. The rearrangement joins TRBV3-1 to TRBJ2-7; D remains ambiguous. The germline V and J ends were trimmed by 5 bases and 6 bases, with 20 bases remaining between them. CDR1 and CDR2 (germline): LGHDT, YNNKEL (reference sequence). The CDR3 has 15 residues. CDR3: CASSFRVIDVGEQYF. DNA for the CDR3: TGTGCCAGCAGCTTCCGGGTCATTGACGTCGGCGAGCAGTACTTC.

The J gene is TRBJ2-1, the V gene TRBV6-1; 9 nucleotides agree with TRBD1. This CDR3 region has 15 residues. Germline V gives CDR1 MNHNS, CDR2 SASEGT. J was trimmed by 5 bases and V by 6 bases; bases with no gene match: 8. CDR3 in DNA: TGTGCCAGCAGAGGAAACAGGGGGCAAGACAATGAGCAGTTCTTC. Protein product: CASRGNRGQDNEQFF.

This rearrangement joins TRBV27 to TRBJ2-1, with D uncertain. The germline gives CDR1 MNHEY, CDR2 SMNVEV (reference sequence). The CDR3 has 15 residues. The V end lost 6 bases, the J end lost 0 bases, and 12 bases lay between the germline ends. DNA for the CDR3: TGTGCCAGCAGAACCAGAATCAGCTCCTACAATGAGCAGTTCTTC. As protein: CASRTRISSYNEQFF.

The V gene is TRBV4-3, the J gene TRBJ1-3; the D is unclear. Germline V lookup: CDR1 LGHNA, CDR2 YSLEER. V shed 4 bases and J shed 0 bases, with 13 bases lying between them. The CDR3 consists of 16 residues. The CDR3 nucleotides are TGCGCCAGCAGCCCCAATAATTTCCTCTCTGGAAACACCATATATTTT. Its protein is CASSPNNFLSGNTIYF.

This chain uses TRBV7-2 with TRBJ2-3, with 15 nucleotides matching TRBD2. The trim removed 5 bases at V and 2 bases at J, leaving 8 bases unmatched. Per the germline V gene, CDR1 is SGHTA and CDR2 is FQGNSA. CDR3 length: 18 amino acids. CDR3 nucleotide sequence: TGTGCCAGCAGCCTCTGGACTAGCGGGGGGGATTACACAGATACGCAGTATTTT. Translating it yields CASSLWTSGGDYTDTQYF.

This clonotype was counted between two and nine times. This chain uses TRBV7-9 with TRBJ1-1; TRBD1 agrees at 7 bases. The CDR3 spans 15 residues. J lost 1 base, V lost 5 bases, and 7 bases had no gene match. Per germline, CDR1 SEHNR and CDR2 FQNEAQ (reference sequence). This CDR3 reads CASSLRQGPNTEAFF. The CDR3 nucleotides read TGTGCCAGCAGCCTACGACAGGGACCGAACACTGAAGCTTTCTTT.

The chain uses TRBV10-1 and TRBJ2-3, with 9 bases fitting TRBD2. CDR1 is WNHNN and CDR2 is SYGVQD in the germline V gene (reference sequence). Trimming removed 4 bases from V and 5 bases from J; junction bases left unmatched: 7. The CDR3 runs 15 residues. As DNA, the CDR3 is TGCGCCAGCAGTGCCAGCGGGGGGCCGGGAGATACGCAGTATTTT. This encodes CASSASGGPGDTQYF.

The CDR3 sequence is CARQGASLGDTQYF. The CDR3 DNA reads as TGTGCCCGACAGGGGGCTAGCTTAGGAGATACGCAGTATTTT. The rearrangement joins TRBV2 to TRBJ2-3; TRBD1 matches 10 bases. The CDR3 sequence is 14 residues long. Germline CDR1 is SNHLY and CDR2 is FYNNEI. V shed 11 bases, J shed 5 bases, and the junction held 10 bases outside the gene matches.

The chain carries TRBV12-3 or TRBV12-4 and TRBJ1-3; D perhaps matches TRBD1 (6 bases). Trimming cost V 3 bases and J 8 bases, with 14 bases left between them. The CDR3 sequence is 14 residues long. The CDR3 protein is CASSFSATGDTIYF. The CDR3, as DNA: TGTGCCAGCAGTTTCTCAGCGACAGGTGACACCATATATTTT.

CDR3 in DNA: TGCAGTGTTCTCAACCCAGCTGTAGAGACCCAGTACTTC. This gives the protein CSVLNPAVETQYF. The gene calls are TRBV20-1 and TRBJ2-5; no firm D call. The germline V and J ends were trimmed by 7 bases and 4 bases, with 16 bases remaining between them. CDR1 is DFQATT, CDR2 SNEGSKA, per germline (reference sequence). This CDR3 region has 13 residues.

This clonotype was observed once. The chain links TRBV4-3 to TRBJ2-3; 8 bases map to TRBD1. CDR1 LGHNA and CDR2 YSLEER come from the germline V gene. This CDR3 comprises 20 residues. Trimming removed 0 bases from V and 0 bases from J; junction bases left unmatched: 14. The CDR3 sequence is CASSQDFPRGRGSSTDTQYF. The CDR3 DNA sequence: TGCGCCAGCAGCCAAGATTTTCCCAGGGGGCGCGGGTCTAGCACAGATACGCAGTATTTT.

The genes are TRBV4-1 and TRBJ1-2; 9 bases fit TRBD1. The germline V gene encodes CDR1 MGHRA and CDR2 YSYEKL. After removal of 0 bases from V and 8 bases from J, the junction contained 13 bases not matched to a gene. The CDR3 totals 17 residues. The CDR3 DNA is TGCGCCAGCAGCCAAGACGAAGGGACAGGGATATTGCGGGGCTACACCTTC. This encodes CASSQDEGTGILRGYTF.

This chain links TRBV19 with TRBJ2-3, with a weak D call TRBD1 (5 bases). V was shortened by 5 bases and J by 1 base, with 13 bases between the two germline ends. The CDR3 totals 15 residues. The germline V gene has CDR1 LNHDA and CDR2 SQIVND (reference sequence). The CDR3 protein is CASSPLGRGTDTQYF. CDR3 DNA sequence: TGTGCCAGTAGTCCCTTAGGCAGGGGCACAGATACGCAGTATTTT.

This clonotype has a handful of counts. The chain combines TRBV28 with TRBJ2-3, with TRBD1 matching 10 bases. The CDR3 is 16 amino acids. J gave up 2 bases and V 8 bases, and 10 bases lay outside the gene matches. Germline loops: CDR1 MDHEN, CDR2 SYDVKM. CDR3: CASGSLGTGDTDTQYF. CDR3 bases: TGTGCCAGCGGATCACTGGGGACAGGGGACACAGATACGCAGTATTTT.

V is TRBV11-2 and J is TRBJ2-1, with 8 bases identical to TRBD2. CDR1 and CDR2 from the germline V gene are SGHAT and FQNNGV. Trimming took 4 bases from V and 9 from J; bases not matched to a gene: 2. The CDR3 is 12 residues long. CDR3 sequence: CASSWTSSEQFF. DNA for the CDR3: TGTGCCAGCAGCTGGACTAGCTCTGAGCAGTTCTTC.

This clonotype turned up a few times. J is TRBJ2-6 and V is TRBV25-1; 10 bases agree with TRBD1. The CDR3 is made up of 20 amino acids. The germline V gene has CDR1 MGHDK and CDR2 SYGVNS. V trimming: 5 bases; J trimming: 5 bases; junction bases outside the gene matches: 18. In DNA form, the CDR3 reads TGTGCCAGCAGTCCACCCCACATGGGGGACAGGGGAAGGAGGGCCAACGTCCTGACTTTC. Its translation: CASSPPHMGDRGRRANVLTF.